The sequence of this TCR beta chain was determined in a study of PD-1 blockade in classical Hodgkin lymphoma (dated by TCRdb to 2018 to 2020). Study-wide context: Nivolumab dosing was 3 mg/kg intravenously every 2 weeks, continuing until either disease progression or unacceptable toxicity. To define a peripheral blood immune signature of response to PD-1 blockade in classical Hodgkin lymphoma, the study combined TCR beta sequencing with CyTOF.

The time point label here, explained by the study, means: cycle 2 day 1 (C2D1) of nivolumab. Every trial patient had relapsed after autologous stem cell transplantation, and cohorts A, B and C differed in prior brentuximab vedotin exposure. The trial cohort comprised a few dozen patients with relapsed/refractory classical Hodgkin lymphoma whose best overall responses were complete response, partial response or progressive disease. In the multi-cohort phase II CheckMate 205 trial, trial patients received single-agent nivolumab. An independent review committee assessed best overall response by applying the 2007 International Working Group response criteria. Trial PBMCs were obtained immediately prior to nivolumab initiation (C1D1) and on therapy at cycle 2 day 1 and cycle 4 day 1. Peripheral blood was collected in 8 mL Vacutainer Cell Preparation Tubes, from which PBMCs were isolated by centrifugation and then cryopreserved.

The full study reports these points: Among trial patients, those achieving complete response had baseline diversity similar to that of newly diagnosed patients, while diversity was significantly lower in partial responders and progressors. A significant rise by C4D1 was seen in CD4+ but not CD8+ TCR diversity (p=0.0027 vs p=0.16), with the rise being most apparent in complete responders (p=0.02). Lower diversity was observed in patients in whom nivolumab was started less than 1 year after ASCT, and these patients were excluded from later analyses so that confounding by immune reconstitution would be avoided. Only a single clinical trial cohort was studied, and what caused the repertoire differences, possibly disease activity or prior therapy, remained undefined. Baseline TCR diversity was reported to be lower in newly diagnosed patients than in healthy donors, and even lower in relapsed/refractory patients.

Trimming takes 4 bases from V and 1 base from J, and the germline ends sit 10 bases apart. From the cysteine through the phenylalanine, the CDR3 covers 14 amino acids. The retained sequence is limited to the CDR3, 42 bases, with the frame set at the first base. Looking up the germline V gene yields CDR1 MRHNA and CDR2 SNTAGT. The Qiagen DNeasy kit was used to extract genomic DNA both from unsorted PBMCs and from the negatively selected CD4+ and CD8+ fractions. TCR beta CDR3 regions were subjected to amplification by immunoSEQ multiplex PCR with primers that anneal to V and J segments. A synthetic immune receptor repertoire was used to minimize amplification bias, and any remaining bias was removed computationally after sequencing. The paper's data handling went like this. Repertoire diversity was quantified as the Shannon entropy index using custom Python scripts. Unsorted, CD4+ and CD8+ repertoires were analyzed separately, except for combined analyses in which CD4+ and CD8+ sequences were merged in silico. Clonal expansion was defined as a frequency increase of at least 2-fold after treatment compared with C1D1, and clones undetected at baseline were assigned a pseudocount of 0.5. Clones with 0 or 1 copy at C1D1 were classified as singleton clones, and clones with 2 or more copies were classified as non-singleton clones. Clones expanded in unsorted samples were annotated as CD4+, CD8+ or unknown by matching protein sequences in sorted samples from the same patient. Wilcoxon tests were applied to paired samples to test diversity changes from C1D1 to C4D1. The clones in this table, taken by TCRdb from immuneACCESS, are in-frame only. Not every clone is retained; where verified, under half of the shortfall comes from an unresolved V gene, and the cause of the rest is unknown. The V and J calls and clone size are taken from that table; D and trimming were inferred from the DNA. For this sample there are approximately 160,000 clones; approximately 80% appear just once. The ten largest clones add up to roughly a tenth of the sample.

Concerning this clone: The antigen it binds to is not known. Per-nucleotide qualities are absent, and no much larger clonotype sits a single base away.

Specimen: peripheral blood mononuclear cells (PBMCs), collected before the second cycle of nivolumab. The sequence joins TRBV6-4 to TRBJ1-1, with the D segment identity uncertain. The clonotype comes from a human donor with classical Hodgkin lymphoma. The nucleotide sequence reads TGTGCCAGCAGTGTTGAGATTGGGAACACTGAAGCTTTCTTT. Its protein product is CASSVEIGNTEAFF.